This paragraph covers one TCR beta chain sequence. Antigen: not known. The beta constant-region primer was an equimolar mix of two oligonucleotides covering TRBC1 and TRBC2. The ligated cDNA underwent four PCR rounds using SP2 and nested alpha and beta constant-region primers. Using its own MiXCR run on the UMI-ligation and nested PCR reads, TCRdb lists one record per CDR3 protein. The sample shows around 140,000 distinct CDR3 sequences, 22% of them seen only once. Cells stained for CD3, CD4, CD8, CD45RA, CD27 and viability were sorted into four CD45RA/CD27 subsets. The sample belongs to a study of naive and memory T cell subsets. Study findings and constraints: Naive repertoires, especially CD8, held a few larger clonotypes, possibly memory cells re-expressing CD45RA.

This CDR3 region has 15 residues. Germline V gives CDR1 ENHRY, CDR2 SYGVKD. V was trimmed by 3 bases and J by 2 bases, leaving 11 bases between them. The rearrangement uses TRBV10-3 and TRBJ1-5; no reliable D call. Sequences were obtained from naive CD4+ T cells from blood. The clonotype originates from a human donor in good health. This chain's CDR3 is CAISESSTGNQPQHF. CDR3 in DNA: TGTGCCATCAGTGAAAGTAGTACGGGCAATCAGCCCCAGCATTTT.